Presented here are 29 T cell receptor beta chains from one specimen sequenced in a study of CD8+ T cells in alopecia areata. Treatment here: oral pan-JAK inhibitor, 5-10 mg twice daily. RNA was isolated and reverse transcribed to cDNA, the sequencing template. Some clones are missing from TCRdb's copy, which holds only in-frame ones; the method was immunoSEQ multiplex PCR. The table lists about 42,000 clones, around three fifths of them singletons, with roughly 22% in the top ten. The sequences come from CD8+ T cells sorted from blood, collected at week 4, from a patient treated with tofacitinib. These receptors all come from a human donor with alopecia areata.

This clone has just a few counts. The J gene is TRBJ1-1, the V gene TRBV30; 7 bases agree with TRBD1. Trimming cost V 7 bases and J 7 bases; bases outside gene matches: 6. The germline CDR1 and CDR2 sequences are GTSNPN and SVGIG (reference sequence). The CDR3 spans 11 residues. CDR3 amino acids: CASSDRNEAFF. CDR3 nucleotides: TGTGCCTCCTCGGACAGGAATGAAGCTTTCTTT.

The rearrangement links TRBV2 to TRBJ2-4, with 7 bases matching TRBD1. CDR1 is SNHLY and CDR2 is FYNNEI in the germline V gene. Trimming took 9 bases from V and 1 from J; bases not matched to a gene: 15. The CDR3 is 17 amino acids. The CDR3 is CASRQGGGGWAKNIQYF. CDR3 bases: TGTGCCAGTCGACAGGGCGGCGGCGGATGGGCCAAAAACATTCAGTACTTC. The full variable domain, its missing parts supplied by reference TRBV2 and TRBJ2-4, is EPEVTQTPSHQVTQMGQEVILRCVPISNHLYFYWYRQILGQKVEFLVSFYNNEISEKSEIFDDQFSVERPDGSNFTLKIRSTKLEDSAMYFCASRQGGGGWAKNIQYFGAGTRLSVL.

The chain carries TRBV29-1 and TRBJ2-1, with 9 positions matching TRBD1. CDR3 length: 17 residues. Per the germline V gene, CDR1 is SQVTM and CDR2 is ANQGSEA. J lost 7 bases, V lost 6 bases, and 19 bases had no gene match. The CDR3 region is CSVAGTGSGTGWNEQFF. The CDR3 nucleotides read TGCAGCGTCGCCGGGACAGGGTCAGGGACAGGTTGGAATGAGCAGTTCTTC.

This chain links TRBV4-3 with TRBJ2-7, with D possibly called TRBD1 or TRBD2 (5 bases each). Trimming stripped 0 bases from V and 7 bases from J, with 10 bases between. Per the germline V gene, CDR1 is LGHNA and CDR2 is YSLEER. The CDR3 spans 13 residues. The CDR3 spells CASSQDRGTEQYF. The CDR3 nucleotides are TGCGCCAGCAGCCAAGATAGAGGGACGGAGCAGTACTTC.

The chain recombines TRBV29-1 with TRBJ2-7; D may be TRBD2 (6 bases). CDR3 length: 12 residues. V was clipped by 3 bases and J by 7 bases, with 13 bases between them. Germline V gene data show CDR1 as SQVTM and CDR2 as ANQGSEA. The CDR3 loop reads CSVDGAGREQYF. CDR3 nucleotide sequence: TGCAGCGTTGATGGGGCAGGGAGGGAGCAGTACTTC.

The rearrangement links TRBV7-3 to TRBJ2-7; 11 bases agree with TRBD1. Germline-derived CDR1 and CDR2 are SGHTA and FQGTGA. Trimming at V came to 0 bases and at J to 0 bases, leaving 1 base not matched to a gene. The CDR3 spans 16 residues. CDR3 sequence (DNA): TGTGCCAGCAGCTTAACCGGGACAGGGGGCTCCTACGAGCAGTACTTC. Amino acids: CASSLTGTGGSYEQYF.

The chain is built from TRBV27 and TRBJ1-5; 7 bases line up with TRBD1. This CDR3 has 15 residues. V shed 4 bases, J shed 5 bases, and the junction held 8 bases outside the gene matches. Germline lookup yields CDR1 MNHEY and CDR2 SMNVEV (reference sequence). CDR3 in DNA: TGTGCCAGCAGTTCGTCGGCAGGGGGGTATCAGCCCCAGCATTTT. Protein product: CASSSSAGGYQPQHF.

As to this clone: The junction and the germline gene differ at one end; a read error may be behind it. The rearrangement links TRBV29-1 to TRBJ2-7; 8 bases are shared with TRBD2. CDR1 and CDR2 from the germline V gene are SQVTM and ANQGSEA. This CDR3 is 13 amino acids long. In nucleotides, the CDR3 is TGCAGCATTGAGCGGGGGTCTTCCTACGAGCAGTACTTC. It codes for CSIERGSSYEQYF.

This clone was observed a few times. The V call is TRBV7-2, the J call TRBJ1-2; D is ambiguous. Germline CDR1 and CDR2: SGHTA and FQGNSA. V was pared by 5 bases and J by 4 bases, with 17 bases between. This CDR3 has 15 amino acids. The CDR3 DNA is TGTGCCAGCAGCCGAGACATCGACCGAAGCTATGGCTACACCTTC. Residues: CASSRDIDRSYGYTF.

The V and J genes are TRBV9 and TRBJ1-2; a weak D match, TRBD1 (6 bases). This CDR3 is 13 amino acids long. Germline V gene data show CDR1 as SGDLS and CDR2 as YYNGEE. V was shortened by 2 bases and J by 3 bases, with 8 bases between the two germline ends. Here the CDR3 DNA reads TGTGCCAGCAGCGTTTCAGGGGACTATGGCTACACCTTC. Its translation: CASSVSGDYGYTF.

The V call is TRBV4-1, the J call TRBJ1-1, with TRBD1 identical over 8 bases. V lost 2 bases to trimming and J lost 6 bases; unmatched junction nucleotides: 5. Germline loops: CDR1 MGHRA, CDR2 YSYEKL. The CDR3 has 14 residues. The CDR3 DNA follows: TGCGCCAGCAGCCAAAAACAGGGGGAAGCTGAAGCTTTCTTT. Translating gives CASSQKQGEAEAFF.

The chain joins TRBV30 to TRBJ2-3, with a possible D match to TRBD1 (6 bases). V lost 1 base and J 3 bases, leaving 17 bases between the germline ends. Germline V gives CDR1 GTSNPN, CDR2 SVGIG (reference sequence). The CDR3 has 16 residues. The CDR3 spells CAWSGPEQGSTDTQYF. The CDR3 DNA reads TGTGCCTGGAGTGGGCCCGAACAGGGCAGTACAGATACGCAGTATTTT.

As to this clone: Other DNA sequences within the sample encode an identical CDR3. The chain uses TRBV25-1 and TRBJ2-7; unclear D gene. Germline V CDR1 and CDR2: MGHDK, SYGVNS. V was trimmed by 6 bases and J by 3 bases, leaving 6 bases between them. This CDR3 comprises 11 residues. In DNA, the CDR3 is TGTGCCAGCAGGGTGGGCTACGAGCAGTACTTC. As protein: CASRVGYEQYF.

This clone came up a few times. V usage is TRBV29-1 and J usage is TRBJ2-6, with 11 nucleotides matching TRBD2. The germline CDR1 and CDR2 sequences are SQVTM and ANQGSEA. CDR3 size: 17 residues. After removal of 0 bases from V and 1 base from J, the junction contained 2 bases not matched to a gene. The CDR3 loop reads CSVEELAGGSGANVLTF. The CDR3 DNA is TGCAGCGTTGAAGAGCTAGCGGGGGGATCTGGGGCCAACGTCCTGACTTTC.

This clone was detected a few times. J is TRBJ1-5 and V is TRBV29-1, with D possibly TRBD1 on 6 matching bases. The germline V and J ends were trimmed by 6 bases and 3 bases, with 12 bases remaining between them. In germline, CDR1 is SQVTM, CDR2 ANQGSEA. The CDR3 is 13 residues long. The CDR3 sequence is CSVPGHDNQPQHF. As DNA, the CDR3 is TGCAGCGTGCCGGGACACGACAATCAGCCCCAGCATTTT. Variable domain in full (rest from reference TRBV29-1 and TRBJ1-5): SAVISQKPSRDICQRGTSLTIQCQVDSQVTMMFWYRQQPGQSLTLIATANQGSEATYESGFVIDKFPISRPNLTFSTLTVSNMSPEDSSIYLCSVPGHDNQPQHFGDGTRLSIL.

The gene calls are TRBV30 and TRBJ1-2, with D perhaps TRBD1 (5 bases). The germline V and J ends were trimmed by 4 bases and 7 bases, with 13 bases remaining between them. CDR3 length equals 12 residues. Germline assignment: CDR1 GTSNPN and CDR2 SVGIG (reference sequence). CDR3 amino acids: CAWKAGPGGYTF. DNA of the CDR3: TGTGCCTGGAAAGCGGGGCCAGGTGGCTACACCTTC.

The CDR3 DNA follows: TGTGCCAGCAGTCCCGGGGATGCCTACGAGCAGTACTTC. Its translation is CASSPGDAYEQYF. The chain joins TRBV11-1 to TRBJ2-7, with D perhaps matching TRBD2 (5 bases). The CDR3 length is 13 residues. Between the trimmed V and J ends, which lost 6 bases and 2 bases, there was a span of 11 bases. Germline lookup yields CDR1 SGHAT and CDR2 FQDESV (reference sequence).

Only one count was recorded for this clone. This chain links TRBV5-6 with TRBJ2-5; 8 bases agree with TRBD2. The CDR3 length is 15 residues. Germline CDR1 reads SGHDT; CDR2 reads YYEEEE. The V gene end was trimmed by 0 bases and the J gene end by 2 bases; junction bases not matched to a gene: 3. CDR3 loop: CASSLDLAGQETQYF. The CDR3 coding sequence is TGTGCCAGCAGCTTGGATCTAGCGGGTCAAGAGACCCAGTACTTC.

The V and J genes are TRBV29-1 and TRBJ1-2; D not certain. This CDR3 region has 14 residues. With 0 bases removed from V and 8 bases from J, the gap between germline ends came to 16 bases. Germline lookup yields CDR1 SQVTM and CDR2 ANQGSEA. As DNA, the CDR3 is TGCAGCGTTGAAGATCTACGGCAGGCGGACGGCTACACCTTC. This sequence encodes CSVEDLRQADGYTF. Looking up the rest from reference TRBV29-1 and TRBJ1-2 gives the full variable domain: SAVISQKPSRDICQRGTSLTIQCQVDSQVTMMFWYRQQPGQSLTLIATANQGSEATYESGFVIDKFPISRPNLTFSTLTVSNMSPEDSSIYLCSVEDLRQADGYTFGSGTRLTVV.

This sequence joins TRBV29-1 and TRBJ2-5, with 10 bases lining up with TRBD2. Per the germline V gene, CDR1 is SQVTM and CDR2 is ANQGSEA. With 6 bases clipped from V and 1 base from J, the junction kept 5 bases outside the gene matches. This CDR3 has 14 amino acids. DNA for the CDR3: TGCAGCGTGGAACTAGCGGGGCGCCAAGAGACCCAGTACTTC. Protein sequence: CSVELAGRQETQYF. The whole variable domain, remainder taken from reference TRBV29-1 and TRBJ2-5, is SAVISQKPSRDICQRGTSLTIQCQVDSQVTMMFWYRQQPGQSLTLIATANQGSEATYESGFVIDKFPISRPNLTFSTLTVSNMSPEDSSIYLCSVELAGRQETQYFGPGTRLLVL.

V is TRBV30 and J is TRBJ2-2; 8 bases are a match to TRBD2. This CDR3 comprises 15 residues. Trimming removed 2 bases from V and 5 bases from J; junction bases left unmatched: 7. Germline lookup yields CDR1 GTSNPN and CDR2 SVGIG (reference sequence). The CDR3 spells CAWSQGLAGTGELFF. The CDR3 DNA follows: TGTGCCTGGAGTCAGGGGCTAGCGGGTACCGGGGAGCTGTTTTTT.

The rearrangement links TRBV27 to TRBJ2-2; 9 positions match TRBD1. After removal of 4 bases from V and 8 bases from J, the junction contained 5 bases not matched to a gene. CDR1 and CDR2 (germline): MNHEY, SMNVEV (reference sequence). The CDR3 covers 14 residues. The CDR3 here is CASSWDRDEGELFF. CDR3 DNA sequence: TGTGCCAGCAGTTGGGACAGGGACGAAGGGGAGCTGTTTTTT.

V usage is TRBV30 and J usage is TRBJ1-1; 12 bases align to TRBD1. Germline CDR1 and CDR2: GTSNPN and SVGIG (reference sequence). V was pared by 8 bases and J by 4 bases, with 14 bases of the junction left unmatched. The CDR3 totals 16 residues. The CDR3 reads CAQLPGTGGLVTEAFF. CDR3 DNA sequence: TGTGCCCAACTACCCGGGACAGGGGGCCTGGTCACTGAAGCTTTCTTT. Full variable domain (outside the CDR3, taken from reference TRBV30 and TRBJ1-1): SQTIHQWPATLVQPVGSPLSLECTVEGTSNPNLYWYRQAAGRGLQLLFYSVGIGQISSEVPQNLSASRPQDRQFILSSKKLLLSDSGFYLCAQLPGTGGLVTEAFFGQGTRLTVV.

This clone appeared a few times. The rearrangement links TRBV4-3 to TRBJ2-7; TRBD2 is a possible D gene (6 bases). Germline CDR1 is LGHNA and CDR2 is YSLEER. The ends were cut back, 0 bases at V and 0 bases at J, with 6 bases in the middle. This CDR3 has 14 residues. The CDR3 spells CASSQDSGSYEQYF. The CDR3 DNA sequence: TGCGCCAGCAGCCAAGATAGCGGCTCCTACGAGCAGTACTTC.

The rearrangement uses TRBV27 and TRBJ2-1; TRBD2 agrees at 7 bases. This CDR3 is 13 amino acids long. Germline assignment: CDR1 MNHEY and CDR2 SMNVEV (reference sequence). Trimming at V came to 9 bases and at J to 0 bases, leaving 2 bases not matched to a gene. The CDR3 sequence is CASSGGSYNEQFF. DNA for the CDR3: TGTGCCAGTTCGGGGGGCTCCTACAATGAGCAGTTCTTC.

The CDR3 nucleotides read TGTGCCAGCAGCTTAGGAGGATATAATCAGCCCCAGCATTTT. Encoded protein: CASSLGGYNQPQHF. This chain joins TRBV7-6 and TRBJ1-5; D remains unclear. CDR3 length: 14 residues. The germline CDR1 and CDR2 sequences are SGHVS and FNYEAQ. V gave up 1 base and J gave up 4 bases, with 8 bases separating them.

This rearrangement joins TRBV27 to TRBJ2-1, with 11 bases fitting TRBD2. The germline V gene has CDR1 MNHEY and CDR2 SMNVEV (reference sequence). The V segment lost 3 bases and the J segment 4 bases; nucleotides outside the gene matches: 5. The CDR3 loop spans 16 amino acids. The CDR3 region is CASSLFLAGGYNEQFF. DNA of the CDR3: TGTGCCAGCAGTTTGTTTCTAGCGGGGGGATACAATGAGCAGTTCTTC.

The chain employs TRBV7-9 and TRBJ2-5, with D possibly being TRBD1 (5 bases). Germline CDR1 reads SEHNR; CDR2 reads FQNEAQ (reference sequence). This CDR3 has 17 amino acids. Deletions cut 5 bases from V and 0 bases from J, with 19 bases between. CDR3 sequence (DNA): TGTGCCAGCAGCCCCGAAGGGTGGCAGGGATACCAAGAGACCCAGTACTTC. It specifies CASSPEGWQGYQETQYF.

The V gene is TRBV15, the J gene TRBJ2-7; TRBD2 matches 11 bases. Germline CDR1 reads LNHNV; CDR2 reads YYDKDF (reference sequence). With V trimmed by 0 bases and J by 5 bases, 3 bases remained unmatched. The CDR3 runs 15 residues. The CDR3 sequence: CATSRDGLAGHEQYF. The CDR3 bases are TGTGCCACCAGCAGAGATGGACTAGCGGGCCACGAGCAGTACTTC.